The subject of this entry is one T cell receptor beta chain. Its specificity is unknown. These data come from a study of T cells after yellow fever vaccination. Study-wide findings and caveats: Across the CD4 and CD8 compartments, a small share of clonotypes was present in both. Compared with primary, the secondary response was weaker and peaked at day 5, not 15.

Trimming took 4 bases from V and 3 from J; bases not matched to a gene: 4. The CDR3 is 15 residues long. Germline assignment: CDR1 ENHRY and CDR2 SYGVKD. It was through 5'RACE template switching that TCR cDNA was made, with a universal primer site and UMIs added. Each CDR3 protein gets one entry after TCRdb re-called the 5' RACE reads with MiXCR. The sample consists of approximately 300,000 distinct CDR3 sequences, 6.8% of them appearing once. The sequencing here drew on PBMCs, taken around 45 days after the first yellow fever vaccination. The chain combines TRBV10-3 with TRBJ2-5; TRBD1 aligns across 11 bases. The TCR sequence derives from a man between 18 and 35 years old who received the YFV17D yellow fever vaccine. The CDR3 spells CAISGGQGAEETQYF. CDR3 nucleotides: TGTGCCATCAGTGGCGGACAGGGGGCAGAAGAGACCCAGTACTTC.